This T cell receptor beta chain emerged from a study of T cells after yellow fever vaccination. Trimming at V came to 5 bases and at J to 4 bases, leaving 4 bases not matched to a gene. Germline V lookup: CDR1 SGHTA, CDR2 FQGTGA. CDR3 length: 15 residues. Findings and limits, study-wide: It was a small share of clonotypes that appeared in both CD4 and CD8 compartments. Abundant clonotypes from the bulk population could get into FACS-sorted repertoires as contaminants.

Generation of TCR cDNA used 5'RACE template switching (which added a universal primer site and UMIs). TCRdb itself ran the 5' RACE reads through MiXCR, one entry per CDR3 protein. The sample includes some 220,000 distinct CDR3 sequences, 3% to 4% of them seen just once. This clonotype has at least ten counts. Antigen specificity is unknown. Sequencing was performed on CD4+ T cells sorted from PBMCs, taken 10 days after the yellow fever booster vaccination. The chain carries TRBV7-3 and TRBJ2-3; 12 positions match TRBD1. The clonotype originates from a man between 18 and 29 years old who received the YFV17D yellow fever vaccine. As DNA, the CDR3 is TGTGCCAGCAGCCCCGGGACAGGGGGCGCAGATACGCAGTATTTT. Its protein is CASSPGTGGADTQYF.